Sequencing of this T cell receptor beta chain was carried out in a study of cytomegalovirus exposure and HLA in healthy donors. Overall study: Unique TCRs from HLA-typed donors, 70 million to 85 million of them, were held in an early data release. Study results and limitations: TCR sequences were mostly rare, though some public TCRs occurred in many donors.

Turning to this clone: Its specificity is not known.

Both 60 Vbeta primers and 13 Jbeta primers went into the PCR. The method was immunoSEQ multiplex PCR; TCRdb's version includes in-frame clones alone and lacks a portion of them. The record lists about 170,000 clones, of which the ten most abundant hold about 0.8%. Trimming removed 2 bases from V and 4 bases from J, with 10 bases in between. The CDR3 covers 14 residues. The germline V gene encodes CDR1 SGHNT and CDR2 YYREEE (reference sequence). The V call is TRBV5-4, the J call TRBJ1-3; the D gene is possibly TRBD1 (5 bases). The receptor's source is a woman aged 18-29 years in good health and CMV-seropositive. Material for sequencing was PBMCs. The CDR3, as DNA: TGTGCCAGCAGCTTTTCGGGGGACGGAAACACCATATATTTT. Residues: CASSFSGDGNTIYF.